This is a list of T cell receptor beta chains from one sample in a study of human T cells and chemical hapten exposure. MiXCR, applied by TCRdb to the RACE reads, yields one record per CDR3 protein. The sample shows about 50,000 distinct CDR3 sequences, 8.5% to 10% of them seen only once. The sequencing used whole blood, collected in connection with sensitization to the hapten diphenylcyclopropenone (DPC). The receptors come from a woman aged 30 to 39 with alopecia areata. Some clones in this sample may be carry-over from other donors' samples. Each CDR3 is given without its conserved first and last residue. The size field is filled for only some rows; it gives once, few, many or a size class.

cdr3_aa,clone_size,v_call
ASIGLNYNEQF,NA,TRBV7-2
ASSSENIQY,NA,TRBV5-4
SATGLAGWTDTQY,once,TRBV20-1
AISESGGRSTRGDT,few,TRBV10-3
ASSPRLAELTDTQY,many,TRBV3-1
ASSEPGCAYEQY,few,TRBV6-2/TRBV6-3
SARDQGDWRSEETQY,NA,TRBV20-1
ASSLHTGTNTEAF,NA,TRBV5-1
SAPYSQGIGQY,many,TRBV20-1
AISDQGYTDTQY,many,TRBV10-3
ASGLYGVDTEAF,NA,TRBV12-5
SVAGTGGRSTEAF,few,TRBV29-1
ASSLKRLAGYEQY,many,TRBV7-2
ASSYSGSRIYLLH,few,TRBV6-5
AISEQNSPLH,few,TRBV10-3
ASSLAGTIYNEQF,few,TRBV14
ASSDGQPTDTQY,many,TRBV6-4
ASSLQGHNSPLH,NA,TRBV4-3
SLIVGTRNEQF,few,TRBV29-1
ASSLVTEPYEQY,NA,TRBV5-1
ASRGGLARPDTQY,few,TRBV5-6
SVEALKSALGNEQF,few,TRBV29-1
ASSFKGAEQY,few,TRBV5-1
ASSSGPRITDTQY,few,TRBV27
ASKSTGEGYGYN,NA,TRBV5-4
ASSPEGHVDSPLH,few,TRBV6-1